Each of the 5 T cell receptor beta chains below was sequenced from the same sample in a study of T-cell memory formation after mild COVID-19. Each CDR3 protein is one row after TCRdb ran MiXCR on the 5' RACE reads. The data hold 350,000 to 500,000 distinct CDR3 sequences, with around 18% observed a single time. Material for sequencing was PBMCs or a T cell subset sorted from them (not recorded which). The receptor set was obtained from an adult woman who had mild COVID-19 (a few samples of this study predate the infection). Cell type and time point are not known.

This chain joins TRBV20-1 and TRBJ1-2; a weak D match, TRBD1 (5 bases). In germline, CDR1 is DFQATT, CDR2 SNEGSKA (reference sequence). This CDR3 has 13 residues. The CDR3 here is CSPGGGTNYGYTF. The CDR3 nucleotides read TGCAGCCCGGGCGGGGGGACCAACTATGGCTACACCTTC.

This clonotype occurred a few times. The V call is TRBV4-3, the J call TRBJ2-1; 7 bases align to TRBD2. V lost 0 bases and J lost 6; bases outside the gene matches: 5. There are 15 residues in the CDR3. Germline V gene sequence: CDR1 LGHNA, CDR2 YSLEER. The CDR3 spells CASSQDETSPNEQFF. The CDR3 coding sequence is TGCGCCAGCAGCCAAGATGAGACTAGCCCCAATGAGCAGTTCTTC.

The chain joins TRBV13 to TRBJ2-1, with unresolved D. This CDR3 is 15 amino acids long. Trimming took 5 bases from V and 0 from J, leaving 11 bases between them. The germline gives CDR1 PRHDT, CDR2 FYEKMQ (reference sequence). CDR3 nucleotide sequence: TGTGCCAGCAGCCCTCCGCCTCCCTCCTACAATGAGCAGTTCTTC. Translation: CASSPPPPSYNEQFF.

This clonotype was seen more than once but under ten times. The chain has TRBV6-5 and TRBJ1-1; 8 bases are shared with TRBD1. CDR1 is MNHEY and CDR2 is SVGAGI in the germline V gene. The CDR3 runs to 13 residues. The ends lost 10 bases at V and 5 bases at J; junction bases unmatched: 9. In DNA form, the CDR3 reads TGTGCCACGACAGGGGCGCCGGGGACTGAAGCTTTCTTT. Protein sequence: CATTGAPGTEAFF.

This chain links TRBV6-6 with TRBJ1-4, with D possibly TRBD1 on 5 matching bases. Germline lookup yields CDR1 MNHNY and CDR2 SVGAGI (reference sequence). The CDR3 spans 14 residues. Trimming removed 3 bases at V and 3 bases at J, with 8 bases between. The CDR3 DNA sequence: TGTGCCAGCAGTTATGTGGGGCCTAATGAAAAACTGTTTTTT. This sequence encodes CASSYVGPNEKLFF.